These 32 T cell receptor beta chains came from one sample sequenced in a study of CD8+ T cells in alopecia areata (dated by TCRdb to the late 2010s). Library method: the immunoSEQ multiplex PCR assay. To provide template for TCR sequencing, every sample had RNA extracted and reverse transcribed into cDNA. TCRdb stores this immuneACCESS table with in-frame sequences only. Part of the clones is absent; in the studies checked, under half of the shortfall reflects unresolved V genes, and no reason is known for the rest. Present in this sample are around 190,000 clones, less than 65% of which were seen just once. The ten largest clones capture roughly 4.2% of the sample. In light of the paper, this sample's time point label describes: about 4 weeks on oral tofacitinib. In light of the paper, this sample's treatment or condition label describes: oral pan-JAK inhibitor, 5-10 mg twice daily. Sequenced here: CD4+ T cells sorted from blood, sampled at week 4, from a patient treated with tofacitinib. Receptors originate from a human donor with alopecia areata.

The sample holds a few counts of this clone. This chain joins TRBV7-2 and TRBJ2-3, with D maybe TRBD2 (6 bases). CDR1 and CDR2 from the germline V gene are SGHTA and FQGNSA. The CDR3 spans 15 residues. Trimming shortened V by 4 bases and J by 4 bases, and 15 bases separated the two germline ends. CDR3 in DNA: TGTGCCAGCAGCTGGGGGGTGGATTTTTCAGATACGCAGTATTTT. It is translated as CASSWGVDFSDTQYF.

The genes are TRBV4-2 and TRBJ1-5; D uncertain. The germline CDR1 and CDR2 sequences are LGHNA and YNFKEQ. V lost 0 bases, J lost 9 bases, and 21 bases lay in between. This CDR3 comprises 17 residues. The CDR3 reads CASSQDAVGPGARPQHF. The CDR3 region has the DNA TGTGCCAGCAGCCAAGATGCAGTAGGGCCAGGAGCGCGGCCCCAGCATTTT.

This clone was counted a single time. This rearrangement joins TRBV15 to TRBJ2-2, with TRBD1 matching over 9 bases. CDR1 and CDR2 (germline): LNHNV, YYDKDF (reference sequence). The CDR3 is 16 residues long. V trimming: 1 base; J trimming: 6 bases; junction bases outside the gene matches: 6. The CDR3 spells CATSRGNTGGPGELFF. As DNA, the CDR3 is TGTGCCACCAGCAGAGGGAATACAGGGGGCCCCGGGGAGCTGTTTTTT.

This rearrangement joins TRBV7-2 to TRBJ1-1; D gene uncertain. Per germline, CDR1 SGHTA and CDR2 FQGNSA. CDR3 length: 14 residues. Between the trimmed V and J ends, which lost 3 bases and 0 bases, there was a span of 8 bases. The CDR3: CASSFGLLNTEAFF. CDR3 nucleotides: TGTGCCAGCAGCTTCGGACTTTTGAACACTGAAGCTTTCTTT. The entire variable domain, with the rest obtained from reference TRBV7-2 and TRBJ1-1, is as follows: GAGVSQSPSNKVTEKGKDVELRCDPISGHTALYWYRQSLGQGLEFLIYFQGNSAPDKSGLPSDRFSAERTGGSVSTLTIQRTQQEDSAVYLCASSFGLLNTEAFFGQGTRLTVV.

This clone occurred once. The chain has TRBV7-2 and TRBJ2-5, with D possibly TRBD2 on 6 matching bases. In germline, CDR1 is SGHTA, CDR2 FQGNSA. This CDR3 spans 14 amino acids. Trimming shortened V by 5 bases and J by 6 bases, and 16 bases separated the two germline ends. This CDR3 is CASSPMEGLKTQYF. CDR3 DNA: TGTGCCAGCAGCCCTATGGAGGGCCTGAAGACCCAGTACTTC.

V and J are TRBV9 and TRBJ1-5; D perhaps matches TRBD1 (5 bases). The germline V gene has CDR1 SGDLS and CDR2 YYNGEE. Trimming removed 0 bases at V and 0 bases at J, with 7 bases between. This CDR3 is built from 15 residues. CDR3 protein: CASSVGGDSNQPQHF. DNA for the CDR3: TGTGCCAGCAGCGTAGGAGGGGATAGCAATCAGCCCCAGCATTTT.

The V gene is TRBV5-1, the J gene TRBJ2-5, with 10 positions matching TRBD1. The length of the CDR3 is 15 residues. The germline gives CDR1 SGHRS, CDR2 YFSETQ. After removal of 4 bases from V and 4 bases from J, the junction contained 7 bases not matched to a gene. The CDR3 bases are TGCGCCAGCAGCGAGACAGGGGGCCTAGGAGAGACCCAGTACTTC. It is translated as CASSETGGLGETQYF.

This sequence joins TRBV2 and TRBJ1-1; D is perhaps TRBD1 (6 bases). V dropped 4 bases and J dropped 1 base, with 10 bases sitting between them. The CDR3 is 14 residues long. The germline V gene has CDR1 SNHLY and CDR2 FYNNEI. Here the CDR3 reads CASSVGRGNTEAFF. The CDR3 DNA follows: TGTGCCAGCAGTGTGGGCAGGGGGAACACTGAAGCTTTCTTT. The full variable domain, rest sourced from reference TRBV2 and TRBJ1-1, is EPEVTQTPSHQVTQMGQEVILRCVPISNHLYFYWYRQILGQKVEFLVSFYNNEISEKSEIFDDQFSVERPDGSNFTLKIRSTKLEDSAMYFCASSVGRGNTEAFFGQGTRLTVV.

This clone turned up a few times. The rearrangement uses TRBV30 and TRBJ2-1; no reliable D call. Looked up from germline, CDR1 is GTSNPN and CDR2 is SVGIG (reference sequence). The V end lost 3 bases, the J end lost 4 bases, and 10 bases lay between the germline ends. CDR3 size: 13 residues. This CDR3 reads CAWRLPRYNEQFF. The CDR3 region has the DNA TGTGCCTGGAGGTTACCACGGTACAATGAGCAGTTCTTC. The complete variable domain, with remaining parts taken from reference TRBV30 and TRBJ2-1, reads SQTIHQWPATLVQPVGSPLSLECTVEGTSNPNLYWYRQAAGRGLQLLFYSVGIGQISSEVPQNLSASRPQDRQFILSSKKLLLSDSGFYLCAWRLPRYNEQFFGPGTRLTVL.

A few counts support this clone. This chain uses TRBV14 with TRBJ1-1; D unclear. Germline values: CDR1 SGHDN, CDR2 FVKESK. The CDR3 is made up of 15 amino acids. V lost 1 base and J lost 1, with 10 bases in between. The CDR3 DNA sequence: TGTGCCAGCAGCCAAGGGCGTTGGGGGAACACTGAAGCTTTCTTT. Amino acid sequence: CASSQGRWGNTEAFF.

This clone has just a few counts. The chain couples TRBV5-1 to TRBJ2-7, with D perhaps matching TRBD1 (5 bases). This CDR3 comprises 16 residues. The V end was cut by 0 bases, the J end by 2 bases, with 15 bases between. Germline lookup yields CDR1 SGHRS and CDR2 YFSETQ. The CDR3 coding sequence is TGCGCCAGCAGCTTGGCCTCGGGTAAGGGGACCTACGAGCAGTACTTC. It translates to CASSLASGKGTYEQYF.

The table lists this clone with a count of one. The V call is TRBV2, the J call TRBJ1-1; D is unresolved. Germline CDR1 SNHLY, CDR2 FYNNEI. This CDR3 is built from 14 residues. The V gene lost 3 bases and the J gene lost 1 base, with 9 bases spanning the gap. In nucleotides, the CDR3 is TGTGCCAGCAGTGAGATGGGCGGGAACACTGAAGCTTTCTTT. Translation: CASSEMGGNTEAFF.

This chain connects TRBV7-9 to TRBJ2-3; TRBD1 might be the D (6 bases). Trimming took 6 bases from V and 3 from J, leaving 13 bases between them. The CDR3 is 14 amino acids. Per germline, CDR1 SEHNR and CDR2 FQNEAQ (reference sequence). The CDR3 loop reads CASRLRGGTDTQYF. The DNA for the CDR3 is TGTGCCAGCAGGCTCAGGGGCGGGACAGATACGCAGTATTTT.

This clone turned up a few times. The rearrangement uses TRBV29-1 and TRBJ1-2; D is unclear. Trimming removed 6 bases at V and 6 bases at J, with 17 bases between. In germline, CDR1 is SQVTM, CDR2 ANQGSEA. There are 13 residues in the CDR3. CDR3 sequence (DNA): TGCAGCGTCTCAAGGAATGGGCTCGATGGCTACACCTTC. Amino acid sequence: CSVSRNGLDGYTF.

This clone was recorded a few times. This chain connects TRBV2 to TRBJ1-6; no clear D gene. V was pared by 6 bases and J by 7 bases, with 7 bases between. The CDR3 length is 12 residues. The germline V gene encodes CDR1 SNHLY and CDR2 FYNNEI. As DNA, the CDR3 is TGTGCCAGCAGCAGGACGAATTCACCCCTCCACTTT. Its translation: CASSRTNSPLHF.

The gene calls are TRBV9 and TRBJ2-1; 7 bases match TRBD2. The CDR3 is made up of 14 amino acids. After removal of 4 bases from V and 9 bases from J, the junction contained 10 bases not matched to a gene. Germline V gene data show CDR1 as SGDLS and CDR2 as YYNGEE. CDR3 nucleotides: TGTGCCAGCAGCCTCCGGGGGGAGGTTAGTGAGCAGTTCTTC. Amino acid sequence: CASSLRGEVSEQFF.

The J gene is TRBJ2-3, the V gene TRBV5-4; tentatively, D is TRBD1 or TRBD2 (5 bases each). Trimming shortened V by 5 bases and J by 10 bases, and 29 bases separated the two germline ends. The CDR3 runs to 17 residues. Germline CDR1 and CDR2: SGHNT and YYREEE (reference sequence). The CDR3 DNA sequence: TGTGCCAGCAGACACAAAAACGCCGGGACGGACACGAGGGCGCAGTATTTT. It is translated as CASRHKNAGTDTRAQYF. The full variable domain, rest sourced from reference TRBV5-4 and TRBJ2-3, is ETGVTQSPTHLIKTRGQQVTLRCSSQSGHNTVSWYQQALGQGPQFIFQYYREEENGRGNFPPRFSGLQFPNYSSELNVNALELDDSALYLCASRHKNAGTDTRAQYFGPGTRLTVL.

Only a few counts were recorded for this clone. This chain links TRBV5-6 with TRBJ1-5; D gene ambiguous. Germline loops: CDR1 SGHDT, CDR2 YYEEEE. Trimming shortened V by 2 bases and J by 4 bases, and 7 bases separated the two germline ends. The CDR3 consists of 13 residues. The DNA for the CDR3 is TGTGCCAGCAGCTTTTCGGAAAATCAGCCCCAGCATTTT. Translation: CASSFSENQPQHF.

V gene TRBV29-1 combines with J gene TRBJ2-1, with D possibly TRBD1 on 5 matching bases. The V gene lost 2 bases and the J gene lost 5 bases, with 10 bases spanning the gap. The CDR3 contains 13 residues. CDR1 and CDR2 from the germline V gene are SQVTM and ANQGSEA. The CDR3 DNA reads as TGCAGCGTTGAAACTGACAGTCACAATGAGCAGTTCTTC. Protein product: CSVETDSHNEQFF.

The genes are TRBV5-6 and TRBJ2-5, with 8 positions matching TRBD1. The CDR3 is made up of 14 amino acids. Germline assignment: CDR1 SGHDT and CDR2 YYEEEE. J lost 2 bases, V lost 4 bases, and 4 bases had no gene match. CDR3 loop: CASSNYRGQETQYF. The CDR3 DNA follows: TGTGCCAGCAGCAATTACAGGGGGCAAGAGACCCAGTACTTC.

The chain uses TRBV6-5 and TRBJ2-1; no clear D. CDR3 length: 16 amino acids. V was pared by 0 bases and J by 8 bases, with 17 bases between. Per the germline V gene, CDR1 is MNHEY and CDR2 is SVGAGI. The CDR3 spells CASSYSSRGRSDEQFF. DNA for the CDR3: TGTGCCAGCAGTTACTCGAGCCGCGGAAGGAGCGATGAGCAGTTCTTC.

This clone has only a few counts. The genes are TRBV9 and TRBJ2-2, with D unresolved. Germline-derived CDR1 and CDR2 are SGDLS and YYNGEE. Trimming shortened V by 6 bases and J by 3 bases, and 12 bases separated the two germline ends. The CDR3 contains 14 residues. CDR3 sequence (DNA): TGTGCCAGCAATAAGGACCTATACACCGGGGAGCTGTTTTTT. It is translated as CASNKDLYTGELFF.

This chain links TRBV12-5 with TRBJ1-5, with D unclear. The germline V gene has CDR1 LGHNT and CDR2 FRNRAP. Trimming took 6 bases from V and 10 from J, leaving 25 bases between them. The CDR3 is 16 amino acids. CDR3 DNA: TGTGCTAGTGGCCTCGTCATCAGGACTCCTGTGAGCCCCCAGCATTTT. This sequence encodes CASGLVIRTPVSPQHF.

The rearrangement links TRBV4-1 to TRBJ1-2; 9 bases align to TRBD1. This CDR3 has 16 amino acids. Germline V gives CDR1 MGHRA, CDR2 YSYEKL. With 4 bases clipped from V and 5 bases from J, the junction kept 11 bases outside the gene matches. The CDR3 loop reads CASSRGQGRGGYGYTF. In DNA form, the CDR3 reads TGCGCCAGCAGCCGAGGACAGGGGCGCGGGGGATATGGCTACACCTTC.

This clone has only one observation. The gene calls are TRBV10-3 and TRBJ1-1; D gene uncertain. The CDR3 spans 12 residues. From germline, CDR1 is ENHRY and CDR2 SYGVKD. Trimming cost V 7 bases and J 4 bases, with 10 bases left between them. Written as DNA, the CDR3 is TGTGCCATCAAATCGGGTTCCACTGAAGCTTTCTTT. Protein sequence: CAIKSGSTEAFF.

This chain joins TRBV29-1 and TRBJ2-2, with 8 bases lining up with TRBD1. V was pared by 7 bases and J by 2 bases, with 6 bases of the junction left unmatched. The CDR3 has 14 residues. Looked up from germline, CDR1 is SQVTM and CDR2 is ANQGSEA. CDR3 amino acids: CSARGTGNTGELFF. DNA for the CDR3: TGCAGCGCTCGCGGGACAGGCAACACCGGGGAGCTGTTTTTT.

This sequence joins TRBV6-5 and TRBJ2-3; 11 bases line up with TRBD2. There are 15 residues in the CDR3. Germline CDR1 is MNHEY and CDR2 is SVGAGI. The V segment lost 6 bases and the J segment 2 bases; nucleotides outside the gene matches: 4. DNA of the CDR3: TGTGCCAGCAGGACTAGCGGGGTTACCACAGATACGCAGTATTTT. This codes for CASRTSGVTTDTQYF.

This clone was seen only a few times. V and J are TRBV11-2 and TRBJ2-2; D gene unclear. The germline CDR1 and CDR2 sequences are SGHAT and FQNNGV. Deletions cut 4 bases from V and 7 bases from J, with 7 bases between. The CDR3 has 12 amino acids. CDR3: CASSSHLGELFF. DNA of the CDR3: TGTGCCAGCAGCTCCCATCTCGGGGAGCTGTTTTTT.

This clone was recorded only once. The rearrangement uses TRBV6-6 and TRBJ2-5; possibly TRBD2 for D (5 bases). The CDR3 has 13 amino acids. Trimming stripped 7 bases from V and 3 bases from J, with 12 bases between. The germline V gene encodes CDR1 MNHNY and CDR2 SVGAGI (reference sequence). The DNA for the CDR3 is TGTGCCAGCACCTTCGCCGGGGAAGAGACCCAGTACTTC. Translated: CASTFAGEETQYF.

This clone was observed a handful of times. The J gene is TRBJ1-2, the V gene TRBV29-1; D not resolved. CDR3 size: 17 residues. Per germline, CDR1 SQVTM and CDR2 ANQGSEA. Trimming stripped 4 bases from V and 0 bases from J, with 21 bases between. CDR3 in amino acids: CSVARSYQAHANYGYTF. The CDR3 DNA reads TGCAGCGTTGCCCGGTCGTATCAGGCACACGCTAACTATGGCTACACCTTC.

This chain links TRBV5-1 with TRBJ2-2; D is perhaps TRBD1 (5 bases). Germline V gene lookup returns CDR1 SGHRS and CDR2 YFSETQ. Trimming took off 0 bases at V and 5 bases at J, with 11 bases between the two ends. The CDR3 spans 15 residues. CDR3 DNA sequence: TGCGCCAGCAGCTTGGAGATAGGGGTGACCGGGGAGCTGTTTTTT. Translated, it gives CASSLEIGVTGELFF.

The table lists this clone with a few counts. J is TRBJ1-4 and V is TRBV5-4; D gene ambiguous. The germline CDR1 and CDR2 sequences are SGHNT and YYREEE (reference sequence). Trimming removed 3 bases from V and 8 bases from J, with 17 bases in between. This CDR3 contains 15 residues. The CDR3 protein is CASSSRGAGQEKLFF. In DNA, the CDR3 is TGTGCCAGCAGCTCCCGAGGCGCGGGCCAAGAAAAACTGTTTTTT. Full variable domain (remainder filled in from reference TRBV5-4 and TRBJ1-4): ETGVTQSPTHLIKTRGQQVTLRCSSQSGHNTVSWYQQALGQGPQFIFQYYREEENGRGNFPPRFSGLQFPNYSSELNVNALELDDSALYLCASSSRGAGQEKLFFGSGTQLSVL.